Each of the 7 T cell receptor beta chains below was sequenced from the same sample in a study of blood T cell repertoires in COVID-19 (dated by TCRdb to 2019 to 2021). Library prep was done by the immunoSEQ multiplex PCR assay. Held by TCRdb, this immuneACCESS table contains in-frame sequences only and omits some clones. Under half of the omission traces to an unresolved V gene where checked; the cause of the rest is unknown. This sample lists 300,000 to 450,000 clones; about 90% were detected once. The leading ten clones occupy more than 0.8% of the sample. Source material: PBMCs or T cells enriched from blood (not recorded which). The receptors stem from a young woman who had recovered from COVID-19.

The J gene is TRBJ2-1, the V gene TRBV28; D possibly corresponds to TRBD2 (5 bases). V lost 3 bases to trimming and J lost 8 bases, with 11 bases between them. There are 13 residues in the CDR3. The V gene's germline CDR1 is MDHEN and CDR2 SYDVKM. The CDR3 here is CASSFRGLDEQFF. The CDR3 DNA is TGTGCCAGCAGTTTCCGGGGTTTGGATGAGCAGTTCTTC.

For the CDR3, the DNA is TGTGCCAGCAGCTTAAGTGGGGGGGCCGCTCGGGATGAGCAGTTCTTC. Protein: CASSLSGGAARDEQFF. The chain is built from TRBV7-9 and TRBJ2-1; D is perhaps TRBD2 (7 bases). Deletions cut 2 bases from V and 8 bases from J, with 19 bases between. Germline assignment: CDR1 SEHNR and CDR2 FQNEAQ (reference sequence). The CDR3 is made up of 16 amino acids. Full variable domain (rest looked up from reference TRBV7-9 and TRBJ2-1): DTGVSQNPRHKITKRGQNVTFRCDPISEHNRLYWYRQTLGQGPEFLTYFQNEAQLEKSRLLSDRFSAERPKGSFSTLEIQRTEQGDSAMYLCASSLSGGAARDEQFFGPGTRLTVL.

J is TRBJ2-1 and V is TRBV30; no definite D call. Germline CDR1 is GTSNPN and CDR2 is SVGIG (reference sequence). With 3 bases removed from V and 6 bases from J, the gap between germline ends came to 27 bases. The CDR3 contains 18 residues. The CDR3 sequence is CAWSLKPQTRTQFNEQFF. The CDR3 nucleotides read TGTGCCTGGAGCTTAAAACCACAAACCCGCACACAGTTCAATGAGCAGTTCTTC.

J is TRBJ2-7 and V is TRBV28, with D maybe TRBD1 (5 bases). Looked up from germline, CDR1 is MDHEN and CDR2 is SYDVKM. Trimming took 5 bases from V and 0 from J, leaving 14 bases between them. The CDR3 spans 15 residues. CDR3 region: CASSRFRVTSYEQYF. The CDR3 DNA sequence: TGTGCCAGCAGTCGCTTCAGGGTAACCTCCTACGAGCAGTACTTC.

This clone was found a few times. This chain joins TRBV28 and TRBJ1-1, with a weak D call TRBD1 (6 bases). Germline values: CDR1 MDHEN, CDR2 SYDVKM. The CDR3 sequence is 16 residues long. Trimming stripped 4 bases from V and 0 bases from J, with 15 bases between. Written as DNA, the CDR3 is TGTGCCAGCAGTTCCCAACAGGGATCTTTGAACACTGAAGCTTTCTTT. Translation gives CASSSQQGSLNTEAFF.

The chain combines TRBV3-1 (or the pseudogene TRBV3-2) with TRBJ1-2; D possibly corresponds to TRBD1 (6 bases). The CDR3 sequence is 13 residues long. Deletions cut 0 bases from V and 4 bases from J, with 6 bases between. The germline gives CDR1 LGHDT, CDR2 YNNKEL (reference sequence). The CDR3 DNA reads as TGTGCCAGCAGCCAAGAAGGGGGCTATGGCTACACCTTC. Translation gives CASSQEGGYGYTF.

This rearrangement joins TRBV5-1 to TRBJ1-3, with D possibly TRBD1 on 6 matching bases. Germline CDR1 and CDR2: SGHRS and YFSETQ. This CDR3 is 15 amino acids long. Between the trimmed V and J ends, which lost 0 bases and 3 bases, there was a span of 10 bases. CDR3 loop: CASSLATGGGNTIYF. The CDR3 DNA is TGCGCCAGCAGCTTGGCGACAGGAGGTGGAAACACCATATATTTT.